This TCR beta chain stems from a study of Ad26.COV2.S vaccination and SARS-CoV-2 variants (dated by TCRdb to about 2021). With respect to the entire study: Vaccine-arm donors were drawn from COV1001, a multicentre, randomized, double-blind, placebo-controlled phase I-IIa trial of Ad26.COV2.S in healthy adults. Ad26.COV2.S was given intramuscularly at 5x10^10 or 1x10^11 viral particles, as a single shot or as two shots 56 days apart. The specificity and breadth of SARS-CoV-2-reactive T cell receptors after Ad26.COV2.S vaccination were assessed by TCRbeta repertoire sequencing. A total of around 32 samples were included in the TCR-sequenced set, comprising around 20 Ad26.COV2.S vaccine recipients, 5 placebo recipients and 8 SARS-CoV-2 convalescent individuals. Participants in the trial were split at random into five groups of five each, receiving low-dose or high-dose Ad26.COV2.S once or twice, or else placebo on both occasions. Throughout the experiments and outcome assessment, investigators stayed blinded to trial group allocation. Overall study outcomes, separate from this receptor: Spike-specific TCR breadth was higher in Ad26.COV2.S recipients than in placebo recipients (P = 0.0014). The study lacked the statistical power to compare responses across vaccine doses or regimens. After vaccination, substantial breadth of spike-specific CD8+ and CD4+ T cell responses was reported. Comparable non-spike TCR breadth was observed between vaccine and placebo recipients, consistent with only spike being contained in the vaccine. It was noted by the authors that total T cell responses may have been underestimated by the TCR breadth and depth analyses.

As to this clone: Its antigen is not yet known. Base-call qualities are not available, and no considerably larger clone is one nucleotide away.

The immunoSEQ Assay was used to sequence TCRbeta CDR3 regions. After extraction, genomic DNA underwent amplification by bias-controlled multiplex PCR, followed by high-throughput sequencing. Per the original workflow: To quantify the absolute abundance of each unique TCRbeta CDR3 region, sequences were collapsed and filtered. T cell fraction was estimated by normalization of TCRbeta template counts to usable DNA, with usable DNA being measured through amplification of reference genes present in all nucleated cells. Repertoire TCRs were annotated as SARS-CoV-2-specific by exact matching of V gene, CDR3 amino acid sequence and J gene to a known reactive TCR set. The reference SARS-CoV-2 TCR set was obtained from MIRA and was filtered for enrichment in COVID-19-positive ImmuneCODE repertoires, whereby public or cross-reactive TCRs were removed. Based on the MIRA antigens, annotated TCRs were further analysed at the level of specific ORF or position within ORF. Breadth was defined as the number of annotated unique rearrangements divided by the total number of unique productive rearrangements, and depth was defined as the summed frequency of the annotated unique rearrangements. Two-sided Wilcoxon rank-sum tests were used to compare TCR breadth between groups. Here the immuneACCESS table is served through TCRdb, limited to in-frame sequences with V and J called. Missing clones are a known gap in these copies; in checked studies unresolved V genes cover under half, and the rest lacks a known reason. For V, J and clone size, that table is used; D and trimming come from the DNA. This sample holds 450,000 to 550,000 clones; roughly nine tenths were observed only once. The ten biggest clones cover around 1.8% of the sample.

The germline V gene gives CDR1 as MDHEN and CDR2 as SYDVKM. V loses 7 bases at its end and J loses 7 bases; junction bases beyond the gene matches: 10. Spanning cysteine to phenylalanine, the CDR3 consists of 15 amino acids. The kept DNA is CDR3 alone, 45 bases in frame from the first base. The sample's treatment or condition label is to be understood as: 19 received Ad26.COV2.S at low or high dose, single or two shots; five or six received placebo; per-sample allocation not given. Repertoires of vaccine and placebo recipients were sequenced from samples collected on day 63 after the first injection. Cohort 1b enrolled roughly 25 adults aged 18-55 years at a single site in Boston, USA, between 29 July and 7 August 2020. Ad26.COV2.S was a replication-incompetent adenovirus type 26 vector expressing a prefusion-stabilized SARS-CoV-2 spike protein from the original Wuhan strain.

The input for sequencing was peripheral blood, taken in a trial of Ad26.COV2.S vaccine versus placebo. This sequence was found in a person aged 18-65 years who received the Ad26.COV2.S COVID-19 vaccine or a placebo. The chain is encoded by TRBV28 joined to TRBJ1-5, with TRBD1 matching 10 junction bases. The DNA is TGTGCCAGCAAGACAGGGGGCTCCTACAGGCAGCCCCAGCATTTT. Its product reads: CASKTGGSYRQPQHF.